The 16 T cell receptor beta chains listed next were all sequenced from one sample in a study of relationships among human T cell subsets. The T cell receptor alpha and beta CDR3 regions were amplified from mRNA by semiquantitative ARM-PCR. Exponential amplification used communal superprimers after tagged nested gene-specific primers in ARM-PCR. TCRdb passed the multiplex PCR reads through MiXCR, listing each CDR3 protein once. In the table there are 13,000 or so distinct CDR3 sequences, roughly 68% of which are singletons. Bead selections for CD25, CD56 and CD294 left a flow-through collected as Th1 cells. The specimen sequenced was CD4+ Th1 cells sorted from blood. The receptors derive from a man aged 35-49 years in good health.

In regard to this clonotype: The junction differs from germline at one of its ends, possibly a read error. V gene TRBV12-3 or TRBV12-4 combines with J gene TRBJ2-3; 12 bases agree with TRBD2. The CDR3 spans 18 residues. The CDR3 loop is CASSLRGTSGRFADTRYF. The CDR3 nucleotides read TGTGCCAGCAGTTTAAGGGGCACTAGCGGGAGGTTCGCAGATACGCGGTATTTT.

The chain combines TRBV7-9 with TRBJ1-6; the D is unclear. Trimming shortened V by 0 bases and J by 11 bases, and 11 bases separated the two germline ends. CDR1 and CDR2 from the germline V gene are SEHNR and FQNEAQ (reference sequence). This CDR3 is 14 amino acids long. DNA of the CDR3: TGTGCCAGCAGCTTAGCTATGGACTGGGCACCCCTCCACTTT. It translates to CASSLAMDWAPLHF.

The rearrangement uses TRBV10-3 and TRBJ1-5, with TRBD1 as a possible D gene (6 bases). CDR1 ENHRY and CDR2 SYGVKD come from the germline V gene. Deletions cut 2 bases from V and 4 bases from J, with 9 bases between. CDR3 size: 14 residues. This chain's CDR3 is CAISETQGNQPQHF. The CDR3, as DNA: TGTGCCATCAGTGAGACACAGGGAAATCAGCCCCAGCATTTT.

This clonotype was observed a handful of times. The chain uses TRBV27 and TRBJ1-2, with D possibly TRBD1 on 6 matching bases. Germline lookup yields CDR1 MNHEY and CDR2 SMNVEV (reference sequence). Trimming left V 0 bases short and J 4 bases short, with 15 bases between. This CDR3 has 16 residues. This CDR3 is CASSLSGAGGAYGYTF. CDR3 DNA sequence: TGTGCCAGCAGTTTATCGGGGGCGGGAGGGGCCTATGGCTACACCTTC.

The chain carries TRBV5-1 and TRBJ2-6; D remains ambiguous. Germline loops: CDR1 SGHRS, CDR2 YFSETQ. The CDR3 covers 14 residues. Trimming left V 7 bases short and J 0 bases short, with 8 bases between. CDR3 bases: TGCGCCAGCGAGGTCCGCTCTGGGGCCAACGTCCTGACTTTC. It specifies CASEVRSGANVLTF. The variable domain in full, completed from reference TRBV5-1 and TRBJ2-6, reads KAGVTQTPRYLIKTRGQQVTLSCSPISGHRSVSWYQQTPGQGLQFLFEYFSETQRNKGNFPGRFSGRQFSNSRSEMNVSTLELGDSALYLCASEVRSGANVLTFGAGSRLTVL.

This clonotype was counted only a few times. The rearrangement joins TRBV28 to TRBJ2-1; the D gene is possibly TRBD2 (6 bases). Germline loops: CDR1 MDHEN, CDR2 SYDVKM. V lost 5 bases, J lost 10 bases, and 12 bases lay in between. There are 12 residues in the CDR3. The CDR3 DNA reads TGTGCCAGCAGTCGAGTGGGGGGAGAGCAGTTCTTC. Encoded protein: CASSRVGGEQFF.

This chain joins TRBV11-2 and TRBJ1-5, with D perhaps matching TRBD1 (6 bases). Germline assignment: CDR1 SGHAT and CDR2 FQNNGV. V lost 5 bases and J 4 bases, leaving 9 bases between the germline ends. The CDR3 length is 13 residues. CDR3 coding DNA: TGTGCCAGCAGCACAGGGATGAATCAGCCCCAGCATTTT. Translated: CASSTGMNQPQHF.

As to this clonotype: Likely a read error: the CDR3 ends without its conserved phenylalanine or tryptophan. The genes are TRBV5-1 and TRBJ2-5; 10 bases match TRBD2. Germline CDR1 is SGHRS and CDR2 is YFSETQ. Germline trimming cut 2 bases from V and 5 bases from J; bases unmatched to any gene: 9. The CDR3 is 16 residues long. CDR3 protein: CASSLGTSVSGETQYL. As DNA, the CDR3 is TGCGCCAGCAGCTTAGGGACTAGCGTGTCTGGGGAGACCCAGTACCTC.

The chain joins TRBV30 to TRBJ1-1; D possibly corresponds to TRBD1 (5 bases). With 3 bases removed from V and 2 bases from J, the gap between germline ends came to 7 bases. This CDR3 contains 12 residues. Per germline, CDR1 GTSNPN and CDR2 SVGIG (reference sequence). CDR3 sequence: CAWRGANTEAFF. The CDR3 coding sequence is TGTGCCTGGAGAGGGGCCAACACTGAAGCTTTCTTT.

V and J are TRBV20-1 and TRBJ1-1; tentatively, D is TRBD1 (5 bases). The CDR3 is made up of 15 amino acids. The germline CDR1 and CDR2 sequences are DFQATT and SNEGSKA (reference sequence). V was pared by 1 base and J by 0 bases, with 12 bases between. This chain's CDR3 is CSARGGVMVNTEAFF. Written as DNA, the CDR3 is TGCAGTGCTAGAGGGGGGGTTATGGTGAACACTGAAGCTTTCTTT.

The rearrangement links TRBV27 to TRBJ2-2, with D maybe TRBD1 (6 bases). Between the trimmed V and J ends, which lost 3 bases and 0 bases, there was a span of 8 bases. CDR1 and CDR2 (germline): MNHEY, SMNVEV (reference sequence). The CDR3 consists of 15 residues. CDR3 in DNA: TGTGCCAGCAGTTTGGGGGCCTCGAACACCGGGGAGCTGTTTTTT. Translation: CASSLGASNTGELFF.

A single count supports this clonotype. The chain joins TRBV25-1 to TRBJ2-1; possible D gene TRBD1, 6 bases. The CDR3 sequence is 14 residues long. The germline V gene has CDR1 MGHDK and CDR2 SYGVNS. Trimming took 5 bases from V and 7 from J, leaving 15 bases between them. CDR3 DNA sequence: TGTGCCAGCAGTCGGGAAGGGGGTAGGAATGAGCAGTTCTTC. This translates into CASSREGGRNEQFF.

The chain uses TRBV11-2 and TRBJ1-4; D ambiguous. With 1 base removed from V and 7 bases from J, the gap between germline ends came to 10 bases. The germline gives CDR1 SGHAT, CDR2 FQNNGV. The CDR3 contains 14 residues. CDR3 nucleotides: TGTGCCAGCAGCTTAGGGTCCGCGGGTGAAAAACTGTTTTTT. It is translated as CASSLGSAGEKLFF.

This clonotype was seen just once. The CDR3 loop reads CASSLDRRTGGYTF. Here the CDR3 DNA reads TGTGCCAGCAGCTTAGATAGGCGGACGGGCGGCTACACCTTC. The chain links TRBV11-2 to TRBJ1-2; no clear D gene. The CDR3 spans 14 residues. Trimming removed 0 bases at V and 8 bases at J, with 13 bases between. CDR1 and CDR2 from the germline V gene are SGHAT and FQNNGV.

This chain joins TRBV12-3 or TRBV12-4 and TRBJ2-6; TRBD1 or TRBD2 may be the D gene (11 bases each). CDR3 length: 22 amino acids. Trimming stripped 6 bases from V and 1 base from J, with 31 bases between. The CDR3 region has the DNA TGTGCCAGCAGATACCGGGACAGGGGGGCCGGGACTAGCGGTTCTGGGGCCAACGTCCTGACTTTC. Its protein is CASRYRDRGAGTSGSGANVLTF.

J is TRBJ2-1 and V is TRBV4-2; TRBD2 matches at 11 bases. Germline values: CDR1 LGHNA, CDR2 YNFKEQ. CDR3 length: 18 amino acids. Trimming cost V 4 bases and J 8 bases; bases outside gene matches: 16. The chain's CDR3 is CASSRLLAGEGGGDEQFF. The CDR3 DNA is TGTGCCAGCAGCCGATTACTAGCGGGAGAGGGGGGAGGGGATGAGCAGTTCTTC.